What follows are 4 T cell receptor beta chains derived from one specimen sequenced in a study of PD-1 blockade in classical Hodgkin lymphoma (dated by TCRdb to 2019 to 2021). The sample's time point label, decoded: newly diagnosed, previously untreated cHL patient sample. Receptor amplification or capture employed the immunoSEQ multiplex PCR assay. The immuneACCESS repertoire file appears here via TCRdb, limited to in-frame rearrangements. These files lack a portion of the clones; in checked studies, under half of the deficit traces to unresolved V genes, and the cause of the others is not known. Here the sample has about 17,000 clones; about nine tenths occur a single time. The leading ten clones occupy approximately 4.1% of the sample. The specimen sequenced was peripheral blood mononuclear cells (PBMCs). Every receptor here comes from a human donor with classical Hodgkin lymphoma.

The V gene is TRBV5-8, the J gene TRBJ2-3, with TRBD1 matching over 8 bases. CDR1 is SGHTS, CDR2 YDEGEE, per germline. The CDR3 length is 15 residues. The junction had 9 bases not matched to a gene; V was cut back by 3 bases and J by 6 bases. Here the CDR3 reads CASSSRGQGLDTQYF. The CDR3 DNA reads as TGTGCCAGCAGCTCCCGAGGACAGGGTTTGGATACGCAGTATTTT.

This sequence joins TRBV7-2 and TRBJ1-5; D is possibly TRBD1 (5 bases). Germline-derived CDR1 and CDR2 are SGHTA and FQGNSA. The V end was cut by 5 bases, the J end by 2 bases, with 13 bases between. The CDR3 loop spans 15 amino acids. In nucleotides, the CDR3 is TGTGCCAGCAGCGACCCCGGGGCGGGCAATCAGCCCCAGCATTTT. Protein: CASSDPGAGNQPQHF.

The chain uses TRBV5-1 and TRBJ1-4; 9 bases are shared with TRBD1. CDR3 size: 21 residues. Germline V gene lookup returns CDR1 SGHRS and CDR2 YFSETQ. Germline trimming cut 0 bases from V and 0 bases from J; bases unmatched to any gene: 15. The CDR3 here is CASSLVDRDRAVLATNEKLFF. The CDR3 DNA follows: TGCGCCAGCAGCTTGGTTGACCGGGACAGGGCGGTACTTGCAACTAATGAAAAACTGTTTTTT.

The CDR3: CASSLAFFGEEREQYF. DNA for the CDR3: TGTGCCAGCAGCTTAGCGTTTTTCGGGGAGGAACGCGAGCAGTACTTC. V gene TRBV7-2 combines with J gene TRBJ2-7; TRBD2 might be the D (6 bases). V gave up 0 bases and J gave up 6 bases, with 18 bases separating them. The CDR3 is 16 residues long. Germline V CDR1 and CDR2: SGHTA, FQGNSA.